A selection of T cell receptor beta chains follows, all from one sample in a study of T cell repertoires in cytomegalovirus infection. Each CDR3 protein is one row after TCRdb ran MiXCR on the reads. The sample records under 800,000 distinct CDR3 sequences, 20% to 25% being singletons. The sample was CD8+ T cells from PBMCs. The receptors stem from a human donor in good health (CMV status not recorded). Some clones in this sample may be carry-over from other donors' samples. Each CDR3 is given with its conserved first and last residue.

>TRBJ2-1|TRBV6-2/TRBV6-3
CASSSGSPRQFF
>TRBJ2-2|TRBV12-3/TRBV12-4
CASSPRDRGSTGELFF
>TRBJ2-1|TRBV2
CASSEVKVEQFF
>TRBJ2-5|TRBV7-9
CASSPRGLAGEQETQYF
>TRBJ2-5|TRBV7-2
CASSPSQGRGETQYF
>TRBJ1-6|TRBV28
CASSTNSPLHF
>TRBJ2-3|TRBV10-3
CAISESSTDMQYF
>TRBJ2-1|TRBV5-5
CASSSGDGYNKQFF
>TRBJ1-1|TRBV7-9
CASSPTTAASTEAFF
>TRBJ2-1|TRBV2
CASSEVAWGLYNEQFF
>TRBJ2-5|TRBV12-3/TRBV12-4
CATGTGRETQYF
>TRBJ1-2|TRBV6-6
CASSYRGPNYGYTF
>TRBJ2-1|TRBV7-9
CASSSPRGGHNEQFF
>TRBJ2-1|TRBV6-9
CASSTWEGGYNEQFF
>TRBJ1-1|TRBV5-1
CASSLGDGNTEAFF
>TRBJ2-3|TRBV14
CASSQESEDTQYF
>TRBJ2-1|TRBV2
CASRGGYYEQFF
>TRBJ2-2|TRBV7-6
CASSLPRGQVNTGELFF
>TRBJ2-7|TRBV10-2
CASSELAYEQYF
>TRBJ2-2|TRBV6-2/TRBV6-3
CASRATGGTGELFF
>TRBJ2-1|TRBV20-1
CSAPGTGPYNEQFF
>TRBJ2-1|TRBV29-1
CSVDYGSYNEQFF
>TRBJ2-7|TRBV7-7
CASSPDSADEQYF
>TRBJ2-3|TRBV7-9
CASSSWTSGGRTDTQYF
>TRBJ2-1|TRBV6-4
CASSDELAGVNEQFF
>TRBJ2-3|TRBV25-1
CASSEYFADRGFSKDTQYF
>TRBJ1-3|TRBV15
CATSGPKNTIYF
>TRBJ2-1|TRBV4-2
CASSPFTGLSPNEQFF
>TRBJ1-1|TRBV28
CASSLARYGTEAFF
>TRBJ2-2|TRBV6-5
CASSYEGSPGELFF
>TRBJ1-5|TRBV12-3/TRBV12-4
CASSSGQYPHF
>TRBJ2-1|TRBV7-9
CASSLGVYGVNEQFF
>TRBJ2-1|TRBV10-3
CAIRGRHEQFF
>TRBJ2-1|TRBV24-1
CATSVGGEQFF
>TRBJ1-5|TRBV20-1
CSASDLEGGQPQHF
>TRBJ2-1|TRBV14
CASSQDYRISYNEQFF
>TRBJ2-3|TRBV14
CTSSPVAGGPTDTQYF
>TRBJ2-7|TRBV20-1
CSARKGSYEQYF
>TRBJ1-1|TRBV12-3/TRBV12-4
CASPFGTEAFF
>TRBJ2-2|TRBV7-9
CASLQGGAGELFF
>TRBJ2-7|TRBV7-9
CASSHLGYEQYF
>TRBJ2-7|TRBV7-9
CASSQISGPYYEQYF
>TRBJ2-1|TRBV7-2
CASSLEAGLTAYNEQFF
>TRBJ1-1|TRBV20-1
CSVWAGKNTEAFF
>TRBJ1-1|TRBV12-3/TRBV12-4
CASSLGNPTEAFF
>TRBJ1-2|TRBV12-5
CASGLTGINYGYTF
>TRBJ1-5|TRBV23-1
CASSQSRKVPFSNQPQHF
>-|TRBV7-2
CASSLAYGELFF
>TRBJ2-7|TRBV15
CATSISVSNYEQYF
>TRBJ2-1|TRBV12-5
CASGGTGRNNEQFF
>TRBJ2-1|TRBV7-6
CASSPQGFSYNEQFF
>TRBJ2-5|TRBV20-1
CSASTGIGETQYF